The 16 T cell receptor beta chains below come from one sample, sequenced in a study of blood T cell repertoires in COVID-19. TCRdb's copy holds only in-frame clones and misses some; the assay was immunoSEQ multiplex PCR. The table records some 270,000 clones, 70% to 90% of them present only once. The sequencing sample was made of peripheral blood. The receptors derive from a woman aged 65 to 85 with acute or convalescent COVID-19.

The rearrangement links TRBV2 to TRBJ2-5; D perhaps matches TRBD2 (5 bases). V lost 4 bases, J lost 2 bases, and 11 bases lay in between. This CDR3 region has 14 residues. The germline gives CDR1 SNHLY, CDR2 FYNNEI. CDR3 sequence (DNA): TGTGCCAGCAGTGGCAGTCCGGGGCAAGAGACCCAGTACTTC. Protein product: CASSGSPGQETQYF.

The chain combines TRBV11-2 with TRBJ2-3; no clear D gene. The V end was cut by 1 base, the J end by 6 bases, with 14 bases between. The germline CDR1 and CDR2 sequences are SGHAT and FQNNGV. The CDR3 runs to 15 residues. The CDR3 loop is CASSLVRVFGDTQYF. In nucleotides, the CDR3 is TGTGCCAGCAGCTTAGTTCGGGTTTTCGGGGATACGCAGTATTTT.

Notes on this clone: Within the sample, other DNA sequences also encode this same CDR3. This rearrangement joins TRBV5-1 to TRBJ2-1; 7 bases map to TRBD2. The V gene's germline CDR1 is SGHRS and CDR2 YFSETQ. The CDR3 runs to 14 residues. Trimming cost V 0 bases and J 9 bases; bases outside gene matches: 6. The CDR3 coding sequence is TGCGCCAGCAGCTTGGGGGTGCGGGGGAGTGAGCAGTTCTTC. Its translation is CASSLGVRGSEQFF.

Only a few counts were recorded for this clone. J is TRBJ1-6 and V is TRBV7-9, with 8 nucleotides matching TRBD1. The CDR3 has 18 amino acids. The V segment lost 1 base and the J segment 0 bases; nucleotides outside the gene matches: 5. Germline V gives CDR1 SEHNR, CDR2 FQNEAQ (reference sequence). For the CDR3, the DNA is TGTGCCAGCAGCTTAGGGGCAGGGGGCGTCTCCTATAATTCACCCCTCCACTTT. This codes for CASSLGAGGVSYNSPLHF.

The chain couples TRBV19 to TRBJ1-1, with a weak D call TRBD1 (5 bases). Trimming cost V 6 bases and J 7 bases, with 15 bases left between them. Per germline, CDR1 LNHDA and CDR2 SQIVND (reference sequence). The CDR3 has 13 amino acids. In DNA form, the CDR3 reads TGTGCCAGTAGCAAAATAAGGGGCAGTGAAGCTTTCTTT. Translated: CASSKIRGSEAFF.

The chain uses TRBV6-5 and TRBJ2-7; TRBD2 aligns across 8 bases. The germline V gene encodes CDR1 MNHEY and CDR2 SVGAGI. V trimming: 6 bases; J trimming: 4 bases; junction bases outside the gene matches: 11. This CDR3 is 15 amino acids long. This CDR3 reads CASRPRGATPYEQYF. The CDR3 DNA follows: TGTGCCAGCAGGCCGCGGGGGGCCACCCCTTACGAGCAGTACTTC.

The rearrangement uses TRBV7-8 and TRBJ1-2; 8 bases are shared with TRBD1. Losses at the gene ends were 3 bases for V and 3 bases for J; bases not matched to a gene: 6. The CDR3 length is 15 residues. Per germline, CDR1 SGHVS and CDR2 FQNEAQ. The CDR3 loop reads CASSLGTGRDYGYTF. Written as DNA, the CDR3 is TGTGCCAGCAGCTTGGGGACAGGAAGGGACTATGGCTACACCTTC.

This clone was counted once. The chain recombines TRBV19 with TRBJ1-5, with D possibly TRBD1 on 6 matching bases. Germline V lookup: CDR1 LNHDA, CDR2 SQIVND (reference sequence). V was cut by 5 bases and J by 5 bases, with 10 bases left in between. The CDR3 extends over 13 amino acids. The CDR3 bases are TGTGCCAGTAGTCCCAGGGGCGATCAGCCCCAGCATTTT. The encoded protein is CASSPRGDQPQHF.

CDR3 nucleotides: TGTGCCAGCTCACAACAGGGCCCCGGGGAGCTGTTTTTT. Translating it yields CASSQQGPGELFF. The chain carries TRBV18 and TRBJ2-2; D might be TRBD1 (6 bases). The CDR3 is 13 amino acids. The ends were cut back, 4 bases at V and 6 bases at J, with 9 bases in the middle. CDR1 is KGHSH and CDR2 is LQKENI in the germline V gene. The full variable domain, in which reference TRBV18 and TRBJ2-2 provide the parts outside the CDR3, is NAGVMQNPRHLVRRRGQEARLRCSPMKGHSHVYWYRQLPEEGLKFMVYLQKENIIDESGMPKERFSAEFPKEGPSILRIQQVVRGDSAAYFCASSQQGPGELFFGEGSRLTVL.

The rearrangement uses TRBV5-1 and TRBJ2-2; 7 bases fit TRBD1. CDR1 is SGHRS and CDR2 is YFSETQ in the germline V gene. CDR3 length equals 14 residues. V trimming: 5 bases; J trimming: 2 bases; junction bases outside the gene matches: 3. The CDR3, as DNA: TGCGCCAGCAGTGGACAGGAAAACACCGGGGAGCTGTTTTTT. This codes for CASSGQENTGELFF.

The chain's CDR3 is CASSVGVAGGREQYF. For the CDR3, the DNA is TGTGCCAGCAGCGTAGGGGTAGCGGGGGGGCGCGAGCAGTACTTC. The rearrangement uses TRBV9 and TRBJ2-7; the match to TRBD2 covers 11 bases. This CDR3 contains 15 residues. Germline-derived CDR1 and CDR2 are SGDLS and YYNGEE. V lost 0 bases to trimming and J lost 6 bases; unmatched junction nucleotides: 5.

This rearrangement joins TRBV12-3 or TRBV12-4 to TRBJ1-1, with D hard to call. V lost 7 bases and J lost 5, with 8 bases in between. The CDR3 runs to 11 residues. CDR3 nucleotides: TGTGCCAGCACCAAAACAACTGAAGCTTTCTTT. Protein product: CASTKTTEAFF.

The genes are TRBV5-1 and TRBJ2-7; perhaps TRBD1 as D (6 bases). The V and J ends lost 2 bases and 0 bases respectively, with 15 bases between them. CDR3 length: 16 amino acids. Germline V gives CDR1 SGHRS, CDR2 YFSETQ. The CDR3 DNA reads TGCGCCAGCAGCTTCGGTCCCCAGGGGTCCTCCTACGAGCAGTACTTC. This gives the protein CASSFGPQGSSYEQYF.

The gene calls are TRBV2 and TRBJ2-3; 9 bases line up with TRBD2. Germline CDR1 SNHLY, CDR2 FYNNEI. V lost 9 bases to trimming and J lost 4 bases; unmatched junction nucleotides: 5. This CDR3 contains 13 residues. The CDR3 spells CASIAGEADTQYF. CDR3 DNA sequence: TGTGCCAGTATAGCGGGGGAGGCAGATACGCAGTATTTT. Full variable domain (remainder filled in from reference TRBV2 and TRBJ2-3): EPEVTQTPSHQVTQMGQEVILRCVPISNHLYFYWYRQILGQKVEFLVSFYNNEISEKSEIFDDQFSVERPDGSNFTLKIRSTKLEDSAMYFCASIAGEADTQYFGPGTRLTVL.

The rearrangement joins TRBV19 to TRBJ1-5; the D is unclear. This CDR3 spans 15 amino acids. Trimming stripped 6 bases from V and 0 bases from J, with 12 bases between. Germline assignment: CDR1 LNHDA and CDR2 SQIVND (reference sequence). The CDR3 DNA reads TGTGCCAGTAGCTCGACACCTTATAGCAATCAGCCCCAGCATTTT. Translation gives CASSSTPYSNQPQHF. Together with reference TRBV19 and TRBJ1-5, the CDR3 gives the full variable domain: DGGITQSPKYLFRKEGQNVTLSCEQNLNHDAMYWYRQDPGQGLRLIYYSQIVNDFQKGDIAEGYSVSREKKESFPLTVTSAQKNPTAFYLCASSSTPYSNQPQHFGDGTRLSIL.

The chain has TRBV5-6 and TRBJ1-2; D call uncertain. This CDR3 has 17 amino acids. Germline assignment: CDR1 SGHDT and CDR2 YYEEEE. Between the trimmed V and J ends, which lost 2 bases and 2 bases, there was a span of 19 bases. CDR3: CASSLSGLWAQNYGYTF. The CDR3, as DNA: TGTGCCAGCAGCTTAAGTGGACTCTGGGCCCAAAACTATGGCTACACCTTC. The variable domain in full, completed from reference TRBV5-6 and TRBJ1-2, reads DAGVTQSPTHLIKTRGQQVTLRCSPKSGHDTVSWYQQALGQGPQFIFQYYEEEERQRGNFPDRFSGHQFPNYSSELNVNALLLGDSALYLCASSLSGLWAQNYGYTFGSGTRLTVV.